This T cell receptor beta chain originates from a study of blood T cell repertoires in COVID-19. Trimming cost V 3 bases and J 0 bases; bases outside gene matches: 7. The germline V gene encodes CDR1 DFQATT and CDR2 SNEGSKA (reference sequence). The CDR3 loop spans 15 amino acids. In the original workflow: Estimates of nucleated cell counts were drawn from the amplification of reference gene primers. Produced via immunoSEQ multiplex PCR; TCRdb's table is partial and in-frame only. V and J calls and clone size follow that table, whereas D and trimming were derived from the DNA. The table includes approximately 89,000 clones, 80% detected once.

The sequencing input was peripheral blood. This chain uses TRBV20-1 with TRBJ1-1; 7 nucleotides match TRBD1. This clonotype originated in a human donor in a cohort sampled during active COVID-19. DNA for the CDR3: TGCAGTGCTAGTGGGGCAGGGGGAATGAACACTGAAGCTTTCTTT. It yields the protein CSASGAGGMNTEAFF.